The 9 T cell receptor beta chains below were found in one sample sequenced in a study of T cells in Graves' hyperthyroidism and ophthalmopathy. RNA transcripts gave rise to amplified TCR beta CDR3 regions. During a first-round RT-PCR of the TCR CDR3, the HTBI primer set was used. In TCRdb, the multiplex PCR reads were re-called with MiXCR into one record per CDR3 protein. The sample lists more than 40,000 distinct CDR3 sequences, roughly 49% occurring once. Sequencing input: peripheral blood or thyroid tissue (not recorded which). These receptors were taken from a woman aged 45-65 years with Graves' hyperthyroidism.

Comments on this clonotype: A read error may account for a junction end that differs from germline. The chain uses TRBV11-2 and TRBJ1-1; weak D call: TRBD1 (5 bases). Germline lookup yields CDR1 SGHAT and CDR2 FQNNGV. This CDR3 region has 15 residues. CDR3 nucleotide sequence: TGTGCCAGCAGCAAGGGGATAGTGAGGCAATCTGAAGCTTCCTTT. Protein sequence: CASSKGIVRQSEASF.

The sample holds many counts of this clonotype. The rearrangement links TRBV7-6 to TRBJ2-3; 12 nucleotides align to TRBD2. Germline V gene sequence: CDR1 SGHVS, CDR2 FNYEAQ. V shed 2 bases and J 4 bases; nucleotides not matched to a gene: 4. The CDR3 length is 16 residues. CDR3 in amino acids: CASSLQGLAGSDTQYF. In DNA, the CDR3 is TGTGCCAGCAGCTTACAGGGACTAGCGGGTTCAGATACGCAGTATTTT.

In its sample, this clonotype was seen many times. The rearrangement joins TRBV6-5 to TRBJ1-2; D is uncertain. Germline assignment: CDR1 MNHEY and CDR2 SVGAGI. V lost 4 bases and J 8 bases, leaving 14 bases between the germline ends. The CDR3 extends over 13 amino acids. CDR3 protein: CASSSVMGGGYTF. The CDR3 coding sequence is TGTGCCAGCAGTTCCGTAATGGGTGGAGGCTACACCTTC.

The J gene is TRBJ2-7, the V gene TRBV7-3; 11 bases map to TRBD2. The CDR3 is 16 residues long. Trimming at V came to 5 bases and at J to 4 bases, leaving 10 bases not matched to a gene. Germline lookup yields CDR1 SGHTA and CDR2 FQGTGA. The CDR3: CASSLYPGLAAYEQYF. The CDR3 DNA sequence: TGTGCCAGCAGCCTATACCCGGGACTAGCGGCGTACGAGCAGTACTTC.

This clonotype has a count of ten or more. V and J are TRBV28 and TRBJ1-4; possible D gene TRBD1, 6 bases. V was clipped by 4 bases and J by 2 bases, with 17 bases between them. The CDR3 extends over 17 amino acids. Per germline, CDR1 MDHEN and CDR2 SYDVKM. The DNA for the CDR3 is TGTGCCAGCAGTTCTCAGGGGAACTTTCTCACTAATGAAAAACTGTTTTTT. It encodes CASSSQGNFLTNEKLFF.

This clonotype was picked up many times. The genes are TRBV5-5 and TRBJ1-5; 7 nucleotides line up with TRBD1. This CDR3 contains 14 residues. V dropped 4 bases and J dropped 7; count of bases not matched to a gene: 8. Germline CDR1 reads SGHKS; CDR2 reads YYEKEE (reference sequence). The CDR3 nucleotides read TGTGCCAGCAGCCAACAGGGGCTCCACCAGCCCCAGCATTTT. Its translation is CASSQQGLHQPQHF.

This clonotype was seen many times. The rearrangement links TRBV6-6 to TRBJ1-1; D not resolved. The V gene's germline CDR1 is MNHNY and CDR2 SVGAGI (reference sequence). The CDR3 extends over 12 amino acids. Trimming removed 2 bases from V and 3 bases from J, with 4 bases in between. The CDR3 sequence is CASSYVDTEAFF. CDR3 DNA: TGTGCCAGCAGTTACGTCGACACTGAAGCTTTCTTT.

This chain uses TRBV28 with TRBJ1-5; TRBD1 might be the D (5 bases). Trimming shortened V by 3 bases and J by 7 bases, and 7 bases separated the two germline ends. This CDR3 has 12 amino acids. Looked up from germline, CDR1 is MDHEN and CDR2 is SYDVKM. The CDR3 sequence: CASSFYRQPQHF. In DNA form, the CDR3 reads TGTGCCAGCAGTTTCTACAGGCAGCCCCAGCATTTT. Full variable domain (outside the CDR3, taken from reference TRBV28 and TRBJ1-5): DVKVTQSSRYLVKRTGEKVFLECVQDMDHENMFWYRQDPGLGLRLIYFSYDVKMKEKGDIPEGYSVSREKKERFSLILESASTNQTSMYLCASSFYRQPQHFGDGTRLSIL.

This clonotype was found many times. The V call is TRBV11-2, the J call TRBJ2-7, with 7 positions matching TRBD2. From germline, CDR1 is SGHAT and CDR2 FQNNGV. The CDR3 covers 14 residues. The trim removed 3 bases at V and 7 bases at J, leaving 9 bases unmatched. CDR3 sequence reads: CASSFVGRYGEQYF. The CDR3 nucleotides are TGTGCCAGCAGCTTCGTCGGGAGGTATGGTGAGCAGTACTTC. Full variable domain (rest looked up from reference TRBV11-2 and TRBJ2-7): EAGVAQSPRYKIIEKRQSVAFWCNPISGHATLYWYQQILGQGPKLLIQFQNNGVVDDSQLPKDRFSAERLKGVDSTLKIQPAKLEDSAVYLCASSFVGRYGEQYFGPGTRLTVT.